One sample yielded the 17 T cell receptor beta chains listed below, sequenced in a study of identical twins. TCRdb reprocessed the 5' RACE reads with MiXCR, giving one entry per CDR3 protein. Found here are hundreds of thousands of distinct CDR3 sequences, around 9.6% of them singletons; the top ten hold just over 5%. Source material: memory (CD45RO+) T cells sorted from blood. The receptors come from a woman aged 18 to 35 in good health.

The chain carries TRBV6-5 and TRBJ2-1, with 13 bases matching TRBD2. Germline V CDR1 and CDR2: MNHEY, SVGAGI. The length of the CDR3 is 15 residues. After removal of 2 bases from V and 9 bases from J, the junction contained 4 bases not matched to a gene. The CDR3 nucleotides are TGTGCCAGCAGTTACACCGGACTAGCGGGAGCTGAGCAGTTCTTC. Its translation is CASSYTGLAGAEQFF.

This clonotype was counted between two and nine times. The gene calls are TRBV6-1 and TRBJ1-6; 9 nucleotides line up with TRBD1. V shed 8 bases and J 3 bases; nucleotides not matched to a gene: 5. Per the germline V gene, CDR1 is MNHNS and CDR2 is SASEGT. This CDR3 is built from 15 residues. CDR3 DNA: TGTGCCAGCGGACAGGGGCTCGGCTATAATTCACCCCTCCACTTT. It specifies CASGQGLGYNSPLHF.

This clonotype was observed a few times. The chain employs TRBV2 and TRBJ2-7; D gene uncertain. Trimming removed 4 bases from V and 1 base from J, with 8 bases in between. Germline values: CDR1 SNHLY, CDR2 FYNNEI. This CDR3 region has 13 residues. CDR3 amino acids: CASSVVVSYEQYF. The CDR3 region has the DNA TGTGCCAGCAGTGTTGTAGTTTCCTACGAGCAGTACTTC.

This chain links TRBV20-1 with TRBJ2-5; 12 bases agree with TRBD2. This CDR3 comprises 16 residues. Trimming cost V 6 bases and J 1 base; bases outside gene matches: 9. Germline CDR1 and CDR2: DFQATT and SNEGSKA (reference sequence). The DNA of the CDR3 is TGCAGTGCAATCTGGCCGGGACTAGCGGGCCAAGAGACCCAGTACTTC. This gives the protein CSAIWPGLAGQETQYF.

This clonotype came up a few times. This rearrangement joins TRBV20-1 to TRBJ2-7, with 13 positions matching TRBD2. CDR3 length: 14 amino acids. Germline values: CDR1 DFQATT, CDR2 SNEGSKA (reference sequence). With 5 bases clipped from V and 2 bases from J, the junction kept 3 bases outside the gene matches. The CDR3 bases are TGCAGTGCTGTGACTAGCGGGGGGACCTACGAGCAGTACTTC. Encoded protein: CSAVTSGGTYEQYF.

Here the CDR3 reads CASSSRGQAFF. For the CDR3, the DNA is TGTGCCAGCAGCTCCCGGGGACAAGCTTTCTTT. J is TRBJ1-1 and V is TRBV7-2, with a tentative D call TRBD1 (5 bases). Trimming removed 4 bases at V and 9 bases at J, with 9 bases between. CDR1 SGHTA and CDR2 FQGNSA come from the germline V gene. The CDR3 extends over 11 amino acids.

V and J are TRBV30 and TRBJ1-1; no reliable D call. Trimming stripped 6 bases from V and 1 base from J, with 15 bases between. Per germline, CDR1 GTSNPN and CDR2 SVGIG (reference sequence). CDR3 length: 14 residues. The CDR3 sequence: CACWRHPRNTEAFF. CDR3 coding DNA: TGTGCCTGCTGGCGACACCCTCGGAACACTGAAGCTTTCTTT. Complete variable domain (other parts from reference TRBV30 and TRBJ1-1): SQTIHQWPATLVQPVGSPLSLECTVEGTSNPNLYWYRQAAGRGLQLLFYSVGIGQISSEVPQNLSASRPQDRQFILSSKKLLLSDSGFYLCACWRHPRNTEAFFGQGTRLTVV.

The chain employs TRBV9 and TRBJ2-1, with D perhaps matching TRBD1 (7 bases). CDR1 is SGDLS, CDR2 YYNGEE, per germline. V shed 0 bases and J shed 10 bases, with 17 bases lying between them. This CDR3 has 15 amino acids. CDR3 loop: CASSVAMTAGGEQFF. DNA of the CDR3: TGTGCCAGCAGCGTAGCTATGACTGCAGGGGGGGAGCAGTTCTTC.

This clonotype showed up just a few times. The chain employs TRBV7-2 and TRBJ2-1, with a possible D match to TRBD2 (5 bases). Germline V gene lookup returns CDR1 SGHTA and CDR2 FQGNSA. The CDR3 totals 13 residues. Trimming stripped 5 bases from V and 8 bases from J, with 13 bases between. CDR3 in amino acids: CASSQALGDEQFF. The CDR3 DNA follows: TGTGCCAGCAGCCAGGCCCTCGGGGATGAGCAGTTCTTC.

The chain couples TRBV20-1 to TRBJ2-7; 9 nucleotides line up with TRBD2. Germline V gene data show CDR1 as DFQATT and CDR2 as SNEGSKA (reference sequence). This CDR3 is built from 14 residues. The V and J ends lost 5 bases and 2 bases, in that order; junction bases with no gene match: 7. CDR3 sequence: CSALRSGGAYEQYF. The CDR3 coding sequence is TGCAGTGCTCTCCGTAGCGGGGGTGCCTACGAGCAGTACTTC.

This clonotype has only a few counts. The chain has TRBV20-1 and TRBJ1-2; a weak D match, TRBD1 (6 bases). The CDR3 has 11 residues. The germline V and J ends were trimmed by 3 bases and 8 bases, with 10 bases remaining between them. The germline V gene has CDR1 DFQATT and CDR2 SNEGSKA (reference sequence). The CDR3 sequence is CSASRTAGYTF. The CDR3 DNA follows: TGCAGTGCTAGTAGGACAGCCGGCTACACCTTC.

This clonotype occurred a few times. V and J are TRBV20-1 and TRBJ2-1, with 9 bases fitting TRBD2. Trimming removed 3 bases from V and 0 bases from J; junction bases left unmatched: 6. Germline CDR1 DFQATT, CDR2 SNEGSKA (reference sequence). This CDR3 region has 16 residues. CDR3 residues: CSARKSGGSSYNEQFF. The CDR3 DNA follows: TGCAGTGCTAGGAAAAGCGGGGGGAGCTCCTACAATGAGCAGTTCTTC.

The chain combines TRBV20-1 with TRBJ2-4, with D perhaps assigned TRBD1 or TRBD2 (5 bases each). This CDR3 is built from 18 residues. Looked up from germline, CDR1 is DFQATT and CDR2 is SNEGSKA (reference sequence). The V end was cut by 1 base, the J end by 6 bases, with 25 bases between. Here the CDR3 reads CSARGSAQGFVGGNIQYF. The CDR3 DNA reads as TGCAGTGCTAGAGGATCCGCGCAGGGCTTTGTTGGGGGAAACATTCAGTACTTC.

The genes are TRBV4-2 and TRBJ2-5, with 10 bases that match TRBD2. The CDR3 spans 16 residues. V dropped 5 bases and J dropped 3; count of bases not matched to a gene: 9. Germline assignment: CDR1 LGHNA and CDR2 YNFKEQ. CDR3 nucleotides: TGTGCCAGCAGCAAATTAGCGGGGGGCCGCGAAGAGACCCAGTACTTC. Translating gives CASSKLAGGREETQYF.

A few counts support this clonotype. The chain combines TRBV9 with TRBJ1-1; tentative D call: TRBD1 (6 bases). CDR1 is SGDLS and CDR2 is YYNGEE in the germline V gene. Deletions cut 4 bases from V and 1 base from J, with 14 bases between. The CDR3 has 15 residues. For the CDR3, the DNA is TGTGCCAGCAGCAAAACAGGGTTGGGGAACACTGAAGCTTTCTTT. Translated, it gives CASSKTGLGNTEAFF.

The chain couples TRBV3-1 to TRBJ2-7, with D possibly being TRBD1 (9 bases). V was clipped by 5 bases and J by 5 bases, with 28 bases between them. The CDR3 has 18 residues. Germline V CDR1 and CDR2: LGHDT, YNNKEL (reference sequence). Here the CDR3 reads CASSSRDRASREGDEQYF. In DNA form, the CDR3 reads TGTGCCAGCAGCAGCCGGGACAGGGCCTCTCGGGAGGGCGACGAGCAGTACTTC.

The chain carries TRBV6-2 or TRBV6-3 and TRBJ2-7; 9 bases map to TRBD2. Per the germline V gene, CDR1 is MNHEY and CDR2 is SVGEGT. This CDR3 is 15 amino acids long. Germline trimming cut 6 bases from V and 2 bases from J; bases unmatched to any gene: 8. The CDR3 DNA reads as TGTGCCAGCAGCCCTCTAGCGGGAACCCCCTACGAGCAGTACTTC. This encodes CASSPLAGTPYEQYF.